Listed below are T cell receptor beta chains from one sample, sequenced in a study of cytomegalovirus exposure and HLA in healthy donors. Generated by immunoSEQ multiplex PCR, the TCRdb table keeps only in-frame clones and is missing some. The sample has 200,000 or so clones; 85% to 95% are singletons. The material sequenced was PBMCs. Every receptor here comes from a woman aged 18-30 years in good health and CMV-seronegative. Both conserved end residues are part of each CDR3. Fields, in order: J gene, V gene, clone size, D gene, CDR3 DNA, CDR3 protein. A D gene is named only where the DNA matches it firmly. Size is stated for part of the rows, as once, few or many counts, or as a class when the clone is expanded.

j_call: TRBJ1-3
v_call: TRBV4-1
clone_size: NA
d_call: TRBD1
cdr3_nt: TGCGCCAGCAGCCAAGTGGCCGGGACAGGCTTGAACACCATATATTTT
cdr3_aa: CASSQVAGTGLNTIYF

j_call: TRBJ2-5
v_call: TRBV4-1
clone_size: NA
d_call: TRBD2
cdr3_nt: TGCGCCAGCAGCCAAGAGATGGGAGGACTAGCGGGAGACTTAATCGAGACCCAGTACTTC
cdr3_aa: CASSQEMGGLAGDLIETQYF

j_call: TRBJ1-3
v_call: TRBV5-4
clone_size: NA
d_call: TRBD1
cdr3_nt: TGTGCCAGCAGCTTGAATAGGGGGCGAGTCGGAAACACCATATATTTT
cdr3_aa: CASSLNRGRVGNTIYF

j_call: TRBJ2-5
v_call: TRBV7-2
clone_size: NA
d_call: NA
cdr3_nt: TGTGCCAGCAGCTTACCCAAGGGGGACCAGTACTTC
cdr3_aa: CASSLPKGDQYF

j_call: TRBJ2-1
v_call: TRBV27
clone_size: few
d_call: TRBD2
cdr3_nt: TGTGCCAGCAGTCCCCTCGGACTAGCGGGAGTTAGGGATGAGCAGTTCTTC
cdr3_aa: CASSPLGLAGVRDEQFF

j_call: TRBJ2-5
v_call: TRBV7-9
clone_size: NA
d_call: TRBD2
cdr3_nt: TGTGCCAGCAGCCCAGTGGAGGGACTACAAGAGACCCAGTACTTC
cdr3_aa: CASSPVEGLQETQYF

j_call: TRBJ2-1
v_call: TRBV19
clone_size: NA
d_call: TRBD2
cdr3_nt: TGTGCCAGTAGTATCGTAGCGGGAATCTACAATGAGCAGTTCTTC
cdr3_aa: CASSIVAGIYNEQFF

j_call: TRBJ1-5
v_call: TRBV4-1
clone_size: NA
d_call: TRBD1
cdr3_nt: TGCGCCAGCAGCCAAGGGACAGGGAGTAGCATGAGCAATCAGCCCCAGCATTTT
cdr3_aa: CASSQGTGSSMSNQPQHF

j_call: TRBJ1-2
v_call: TRBV28
clone_size: NA
d_call: NA
cdr3_nt: TGTGCCAGCAGTTTGGGACAAAGGGGCTACACCTTC
cdr3_aa: CASSLGQRGYTF

j_call: TRBJ1-2
v_call: TRBV30
clone_size: NA
d_call: NA
cdr3_nt: TGTGCCTGGAGTGTTGACAGTTACAACTATGGCTACACCTTC
cdr3_aa: CAWSVDSYNYGYTF

j_call: TRBJ2-1
v_call: TRBV27
clone_size: NA
d_call: NA
cdr3_nt: TGTGCCAGCAGGCGCGGCAGGGACTCGTATACCTACAATGAGCAGTTCTTC
cdr3_aa: CASRRGRDSYTYNEQFF

j_call: TRBJ1-1
v_call: TRBV7-6
clone_size: few
d_call: TRBD1
cdr3_nt: TGTGCCAGCAGCTTACTCCAGGGGGGAATGGGAACTGAAGCTTTCTTT
cdr3_aa: CASSLLQGGMGTEAFF

j_call: TRBJ1-5
v_call: TRBV30
clone_size: NA
d_call: NA
cdr3_nt: TGTGCCTGGAGTCCCGGGTTGGGCAATCAGCCCCAGCATTTT
cdr3_aa: CAWSPGLGNQPQHF

j_call: TRBJ1-5
v_call: TRBV29-1
clone_size: NA
d_call: NA
cdr3_nt: TGCAGCGTTGTGGGCCCATCCCCGAATCAGCCCCAGCATTTT
cdr3_aa: CSVVGPSPNQPQHF

j_call: TRBJ2-7
v_call: TRBV4-2
clone_size: few
d_call: TRBD2
cdr3_nt: TGTGCCAGCAGCCCTAGCGGGAGGGCCTACGAGCAGTACTTC
cdr3_aa: CASSPSGRAYEQYF

j_call: TRBJ1-2
v_call: TRBV28
clone_size: once
d_call: TRBD1
cdr3_nt: TGTGCCAGCACCGGGACAGGGTTTGGCTACACCTTC
cdr3_aa: CASTGTGFGYTF

j_call: TRBJ2-2
v_call: TRBV11-3
clone_size: NA
d_call: TRBD1
cdr3_nt: TGTGCCAGCAGCTTAGCCGGGACAGGGGGATCCGGGGAGCTGTTTTTT
cdr3_aa: CASSLAGTGGSGELFF

j_call: TRBJ2-4
v_call: TRBV28
clone_size: NA
d_call: NA
cdr3_nt: TGTGCCAGCAGTTTCAGGGGCCGGGGCAAAAACATTCAGTACTTC
cdr3_aa: CASSFRGRGKNIQYF

j_call: TRBJ2-3
v_call: TRBV5-1
clone_size: NA
d_call: NA
cdr3_nt: TGCGCCAGCAGCCACCCATCCCTTCAGGCGGGATACACAGATACGCAGTATTTT
cdr3_aa: CASSHPSLQAGYTDTQYF

j_call: TRBJ1-1
v_call: TRBV29-1
clone_size: NA
d_call: NA
cdr3_nt: TGCAGCCAGGCCCAGGTGGCCACTGAAGCTTTCTTT
cdr3_aa: CSQAQVATEAFF

j_call: TRBJ1-4
v_call: TRBV5-1
clone_size: NA
d_call: TRBD1
cdr3_nt: TGCGCCAGCAGCCAGGACAGGCGCGAAAAACTGTTTTTT
cdr3_aa: CASSQDRREKLFF

j_call: TRBJ2-1
v_call: TRBV5-1
clone_size: NA
d_call: TRBD2
cdr3_nt: TGCGCCAGCAGCCCCTCCCGACTAGCGGGACTGAATGAGCAGTTCTTC
cdr3_aa: CASSPSRLAGLNEQFF

j_call: TRBJ2-1
v_call: TRBV6-1
clone_size: NA
d_call: NA
cdr3_nt: TGTGCCAGCAGGAGGGGGTCCTACAATGAGCAGTTCTTC
cdr3_aa: CASRRGSYNEQFF

j_call: TRBJ2-2
v_call: TRBV6-1
clone_size: NA
d_call: TRBD1
cdr3_nt: TGTGCCAGCAGTGCTACCTCGGGACAGGGGGCTAACGGGGAGCTGTTTTTT
cdr3_aa: CASSATSGQGANGELFF

j_call: TRBJ2-7
v_call: TRBV11-3
clone_size: few
d_call: TRBD1
cdr3_nt: TGTGCCAGCAGCTTTGGGGACAGTCCGACCTACGAGCAGTACTTC
cdr3_aa: CASSFGDSPTYEQYF